This T cell receptor (beta chain) emerged from a study (dated by TCRdb to 2016 to 2017). Between the V and J ends, shortened by 2 bases and 7 bases respectively, the junction contains 6 bases. Taken from cysteine to phenylalanine, the CDR3 has 13 residues. The sequence is cut down to CDR3 DNA, 39 bases in frame from base 1. Based on the germline V gene, the CDR1 and CDR2 sequences are SGHTA and FQGNSA. About this clonotype: Its antigen is currently not known. Base qualities are not recorded, but no much larger clone differs from it by a single base.

Receptor libraries were prepared by RT-PCR. Sequencing was carried out with an Illumina MiSeq. In TCRdb, the public reads were trimmed at Q25 with fastp and aligned with MiXCR, with productive beta chains retained. Records with the same CDR3 protein are collapsed into one entry carrying the most frequent genes and DNA. For this sample there are about 680,000 distinct CDR3 sequences; 11% to 15% appear just once. About 3.9% of the sample comes from the top ten. The sequenced sample was memory CD4+ T cells from blood. The V gene is TRBV7-2 and the J gene is TRBJ1-6, with the D gene uncertain. The clonotype comes from a female donor in good health, serving as a healthy control. The base sequence is TGTGCCAGCAGCTTATACAGAAATTCACCCCTCCACTTT. This encodes CASSLYRNSPLHF.